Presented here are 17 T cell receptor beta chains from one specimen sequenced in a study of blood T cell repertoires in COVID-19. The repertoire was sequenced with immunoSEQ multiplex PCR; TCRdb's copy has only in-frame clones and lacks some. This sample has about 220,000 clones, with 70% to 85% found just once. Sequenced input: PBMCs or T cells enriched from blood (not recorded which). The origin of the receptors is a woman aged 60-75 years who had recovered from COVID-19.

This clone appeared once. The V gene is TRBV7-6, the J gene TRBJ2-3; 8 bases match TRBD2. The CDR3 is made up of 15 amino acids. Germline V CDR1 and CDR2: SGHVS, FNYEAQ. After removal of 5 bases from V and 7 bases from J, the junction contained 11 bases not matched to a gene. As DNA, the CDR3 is TGTGCCAGCAGCCAGCGGGCGGGGGGCAGGAATACGCAGTATTTT. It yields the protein CASSQRAGGRNTQYF.

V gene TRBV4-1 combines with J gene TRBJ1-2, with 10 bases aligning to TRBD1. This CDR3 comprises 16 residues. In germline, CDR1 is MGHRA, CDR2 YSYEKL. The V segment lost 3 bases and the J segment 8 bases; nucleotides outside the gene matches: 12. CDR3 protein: CASSQTGTGDAYGYTF. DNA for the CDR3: TGCGCCAGCAGCCAGACCGGGACAGGGGATGCATACGGCTACACCTTC.

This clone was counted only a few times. For the CDR3, the DNA is TGTGCCAGCAGTCCTCCTAGCTCCGCCGGGTGGAATGAGCAGTTCTTC. This translates into CASSPPSSAGWNEQFF. V usage is TRBV5-5 and J usage is TRBJ2-1, with D tentatively TRBD2 (5 bases). CDR1 and CDR2 (germline): SGHKS, YYEKEE (reference sequence). V dropped 5 bases and J dropped 7 bases, with 22 bases sitting between them. The CDR3 consists of 16 residues.

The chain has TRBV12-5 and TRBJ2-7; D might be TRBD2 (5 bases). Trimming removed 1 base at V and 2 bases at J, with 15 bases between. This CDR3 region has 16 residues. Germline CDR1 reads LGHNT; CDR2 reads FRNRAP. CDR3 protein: CASGLARRAITYEQYF. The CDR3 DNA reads TGTGCTAGTGGTTTGGCTCGGCGGGCGATAACCTACGAGCAGTACTTC.

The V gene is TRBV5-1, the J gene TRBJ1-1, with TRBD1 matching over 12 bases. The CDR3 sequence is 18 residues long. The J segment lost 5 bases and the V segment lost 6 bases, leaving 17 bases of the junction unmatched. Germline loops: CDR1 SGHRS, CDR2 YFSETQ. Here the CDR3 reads CASTPRGTGGAGGTEAFF. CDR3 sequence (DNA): TGCGCCAGCACCCCGAGAGGGACAGGGGGCGCCGGAGGGACTGAAGCTTTCTTT.

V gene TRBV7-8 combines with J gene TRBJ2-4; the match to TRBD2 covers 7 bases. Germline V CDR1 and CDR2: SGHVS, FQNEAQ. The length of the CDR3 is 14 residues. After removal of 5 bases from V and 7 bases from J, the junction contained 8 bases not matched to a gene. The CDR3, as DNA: TGTGCCAGCAGCCCCCGACTAGCCTCCAACATTCAGTACTTC. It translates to CASSPRLASNIQYF.

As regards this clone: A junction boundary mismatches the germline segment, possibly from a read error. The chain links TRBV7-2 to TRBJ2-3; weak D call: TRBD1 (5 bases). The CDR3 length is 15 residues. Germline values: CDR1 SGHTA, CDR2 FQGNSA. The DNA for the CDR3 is TGTGCCAGCAGCTTAACGACAGCCTTCACATATACGCAGTATTTT. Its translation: CASSLTTAFTYTQYF.

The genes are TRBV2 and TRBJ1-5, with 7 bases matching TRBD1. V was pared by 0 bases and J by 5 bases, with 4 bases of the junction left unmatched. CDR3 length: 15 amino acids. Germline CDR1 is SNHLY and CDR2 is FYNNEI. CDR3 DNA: TGTGCCAGCAGTGAAGCCAGGGGGACGGATCAGCCCCAGCATTTT. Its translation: CASSEARGTDQPQHF.

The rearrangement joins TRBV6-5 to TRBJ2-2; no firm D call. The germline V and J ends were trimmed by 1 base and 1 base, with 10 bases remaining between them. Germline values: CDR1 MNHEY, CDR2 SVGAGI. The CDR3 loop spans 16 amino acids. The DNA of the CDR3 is TGTGCCAGCAGTTACTTGACACCCTTGAACACCGGGGAGCTGTTTTTT. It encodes CASSYLTPLNTGELFF.

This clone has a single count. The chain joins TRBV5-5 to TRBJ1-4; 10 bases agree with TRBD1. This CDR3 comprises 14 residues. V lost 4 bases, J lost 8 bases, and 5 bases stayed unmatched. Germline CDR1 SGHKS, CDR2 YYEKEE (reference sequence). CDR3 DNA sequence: TGTGCCAGCAGCGGACAGGGGGTAGGAGAAAAACTGTTTTTT. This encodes CASSGQGVGEKLFF.

The DNA for the CDR3 is TGCGCCAGCAGCCAAGATCCCCCCAGCGATCATAACACAGATACGCAGTATTTT. Encoded protein: CASSQDPPSDHNTDTQYF. The chain uses TRBV4-3 and TRBJ2-3; unclear D gene. V shed 0 bases and J shed 2 bases, with 18 bases lying between them. The CDR3 extends over 18 amino acids. Germline loops: CDR1 LGHNA, CDR2 YSLEER.

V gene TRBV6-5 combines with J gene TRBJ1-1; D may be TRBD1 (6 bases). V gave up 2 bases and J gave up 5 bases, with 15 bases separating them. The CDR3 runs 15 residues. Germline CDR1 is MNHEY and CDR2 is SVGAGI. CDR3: CASSYDQGIATEAFF. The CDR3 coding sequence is TGTGCCAGCAGTTACGATCAGGGGATTGCAACTGAAGCTTTCTTT.

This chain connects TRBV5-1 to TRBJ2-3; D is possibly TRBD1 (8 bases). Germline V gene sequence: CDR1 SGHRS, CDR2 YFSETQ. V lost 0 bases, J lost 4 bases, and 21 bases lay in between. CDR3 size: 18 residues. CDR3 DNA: TGCGCCAGCAGCTTGGTCGGGGGGACAGGCCATCCTTCAGATACGCAGTATTTT. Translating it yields CASSLVGGTGHPSDTQYF.

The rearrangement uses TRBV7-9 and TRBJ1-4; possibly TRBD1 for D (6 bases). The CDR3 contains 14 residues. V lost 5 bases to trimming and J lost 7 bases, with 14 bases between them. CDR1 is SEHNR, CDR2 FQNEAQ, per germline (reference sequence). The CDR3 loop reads CASSPQGVGEKLFF. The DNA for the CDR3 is TGTGCCAGCAGCCCACAGGGAGTCGGTGAAAAACTGTTTTTT.

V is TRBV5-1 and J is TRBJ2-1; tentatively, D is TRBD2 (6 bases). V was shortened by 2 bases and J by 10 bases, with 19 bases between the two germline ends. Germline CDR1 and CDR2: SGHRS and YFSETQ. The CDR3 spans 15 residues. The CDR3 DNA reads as TGCGCCAGCAGCTTTAGGGGCGGCGGGATCCACGAGCAGTTCTTC. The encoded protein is CASSFRGGGIHEQFF.

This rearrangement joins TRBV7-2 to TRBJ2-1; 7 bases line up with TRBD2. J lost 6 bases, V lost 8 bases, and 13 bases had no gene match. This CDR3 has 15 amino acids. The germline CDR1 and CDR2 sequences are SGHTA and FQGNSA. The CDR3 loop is CASRGAGRGFNEQFF. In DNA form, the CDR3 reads TGTGCCAGCCGGGGTGCAGGGAGGGGTTTCAATGAGCAGTTCTTC.

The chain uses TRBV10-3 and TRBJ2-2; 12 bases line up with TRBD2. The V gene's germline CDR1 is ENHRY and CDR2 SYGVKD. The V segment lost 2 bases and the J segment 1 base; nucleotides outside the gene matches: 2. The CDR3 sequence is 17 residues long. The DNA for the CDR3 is TGTGCCATCAGTGAGACTAGCGGGAGGATGAACACCGGGGAGCTGTTTTTT. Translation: CAISETSGRMNTGELFF.